Shown below are 25 T cell receptor beta chains from a single sample sequenced in a study of blood T cell repertoires in COVID-19 (dated by TCRdb to 2019 to 2021). The receptor library was made with the immunoSEQ multiplex PCR assay. The table was pulled from immuneACCESS by TCRdb, which kept in-frame rearrangements only. Such tables lose some clones; where checked, under half of the loss comes from unresolved V genes, and the rest has no known cause. The sample records around 180,000 clones, around 83% of which are singletons. The ten largest clones take up 1.5% to 1.9% of the sample. Sequenced material: peripheral blood. The receptors shown here come from a human donor in a cohort sampled during active COVID-19.

The chain joins TRBV6-1 to TRBJ1-6; 9 positions agree with TRBD1. The CDR3 covers 17 residues. Trimming cost V 0 bases and J 10 bases; bases outside gene matches: 10. Germline CDR1 and CDR2: MNHNS and SASEGT. The CDR3 nucleotides are TGTGCCAGCAGTGAAGCGTTGGGGGCGGGACAGGGCTCACCCCTCCACTTT. Translation gives CASSEALGAGQGSPLHF.

The chain's CDR3 is CASREAMEEKLFF. For the CDR3, the DNA is TGTGCCAGCAGGGAGGCCATGGAAGAAAAACTGTTTTTT. The V and J genes are TRBV12-3 or TRBV12-4 and TRBJ1-4; D is undetermined. The V end lost 6 bases, the J end lost 8 bases, and 13 bases lay between the germline ends. The CDR3 totals 13 residues.

The chain employs TRBV9 and TRBJ2-2; TRBD2 might be the D (7 bases). This CDR3 region has 15 residues. In germline, CDR1 is SGDLS, CDR2 YYNGEE. V was trimmed by 0 bases and J by 6 bases, leaving 12 bases between them. CDR3 in amino acids: CASSVVGGGAGELFF. Written as DNA, the CDR3 is TGTGCCAGCAGCGTAGTGGGAGGGGGAGCCGGGGAGCTGTTTTTT.

The V and J genes are TRBV7-2 and TRBJ1-2; the D gene is possibly TRBD1 (6 bases). Germline V gives CDR1 SGHTA, CDR2 FQGNSA. There are 13 residues in the CDR3. Trimming shortened V by 4 bases and J by 3 bases, and 9 bases separated the two germline ends. The chain's CDR3 is CASSYRDHYGYTF. Here the CDR3 DNA reads TGTGCCAGCAGCTACAGGGACCACTATGGCTACACCTTC.

The chain links TRBV2 to TRBJ1-2; 9 bases agree with TRBD1. Looked up from germline, CDR1 is SNHLY and CDR2 is FYNNEI. This CDR3 region has 14 residues. Unmatched junction bases numbered 5, after V lost 6 bases and J lost 3 bases. The CDR3 loop is CASSRTGDYYGYTF. As DNA, the CDR3 is TGTGCCAGCAGCCGGACAGGGGACTACTATGGCTACACCTTC. Filled out from reference TRBV2 and TRBJ1-2, the complete variable domain reads EPEVTQTPSHQVTQMGQEVILRCVPISNHLYFYWYRQILGQKVEFLVSFYNNEISEKSEIFDDQFSVERPDGSNFTLKIRSTKLEDSAMYFCASSRTGDYYGYTFGSGTRLTVV.

This clone came up a few times. The V gene is TRBV10-2, the J gene TRBJ1-2; possible D gene TRBD1, 5 bases. CDR3 size: 13 residues. CDR1 WSHSY and CDR2 SAAADI come from the germline V gene. The V gene lost 2 bases and the J gene lost 7 bases, with 11 bases spanning the gap. CDR3 sequence (DNA): TGCGCCAGCAGTGAGAAAGGGGATCGTGGCTACACCTTC. This codes for CASSEKGDRGYTF.

The chain combines TRBV7-2 with TRBJ2-1, with 9 positions matching TRBD1. Per germline, CDR1 SGHTA and CDR2 FQGNSA. With V trimmed by 5 bases and J by 2 bases, 13 bases remained unmatched. The CDR3 is 18 amino acids. CDR3 residues: CASSPRQGGDSTYNEQFF. The CDR3, as DNA: TGTGCCAGCAGCCCCCGACAGGGGGGAGATAGCACCTACAATGAGCAGTTCTTC.

The rearrangement links TRBV15 to TRBJ2-7; 8 nucleotides align to TRBD1. The germline gives CDR1 LNHNV, CDR2 YYDKDF (reference sequence). V was clipped by 5 bases and J by 4 bases; unmatched bases: 7. The CDR3 spans 14 residues. Written as DNA, the CDR3 is TGTGCCACCAGCTTCCGACAGGGGCGGTACGAGCAGTACTTC. It specifies CATSFRQGRYEQYF.

The sample holds one count of this clone. This chain links TRBV7-2 with TRBJ1-2, with TRBD1 as a possible D gene (6 bases). Deletions cut 8 bases from V and 6 bases from J, with 19 bases between. Germline assignment: CDR1 SGHTA and CDR2 FQGNSA. This CDR3 is 14 amino acids long. In DNA form, the CDR3 reads TGTGCCAGCGGTCAACCGGGACATCGGAATGGCTACACCTTC. Its translation: CASGQPGHRNGYTF.

V and J are TRBV27 and TRBJ1-2; maybe TRBD1 (6 bases). The CDR3 extends over 15 amino acids. Germline CDR1 and CDR2: MNHEY and SMNVEV (reference sequence). Trimming removed 3 bases at V and 2 bases at J, with 13 bases between. Here the CDR3 reads CASSFSTGINYGYTF. CDR3 sequence (DNA): TGTGCCAGCAGTTTTTCCACAGGGATAAACTATGGCTACACCTTC.

This chain connects TRBV7-9 to TRBJ2-1; D might be TRBD2 (5 bases). V lost 1 base and J 7 bases, leaving 8 bases between the germline ends. Germline V gene data show CDR1 as SEHNR and CDR2 as FQNEAQ (reference sequence). This CDR3 comprises 13 residues. The CDR3 nucleotides are TGTGCCAGCAGCTTAGGAGGGCTTAATGAGCAGTTCTTC. This encodes CASSLGGLNEQFF.

A single count supports this clone. The chain carries TRBV6-5 and TRBJ1-2; 9 bases align to TRBD1. The germline gives CDR1 MNHEY, CDR2 SVGAGI. The CDR3 has 13 amino acids. V was clipped by 8 bases and J by 4 bases; unmatched bases: 5. The CDR3 region has the DNA TGTGCCAGCGGACAGGGGTCCTTCTATGGCTACACCTTC. This gives the protein CASGQGSFYGYTF.

The V call is TRBV10-3, the J call TRBJ2-7, with 11 bases fitting TRBD2. Losses at the gene ends were 5 bases for V and 4 bases for J; bases not matched to a gene: 4. This CDR3 is built from 14 residues. The germline V gene has CDR1 ENHRY and CDR2 SYGVKD. The CDR3 bases are TGTGCCATCAGTCATACTAGCGGGAGATACGAGCAGTACTTC. Translating it yields CAISHTSGRYEQYF.

This chain uses TRBV12-2 with TRBJ1-1; the table's TRBD1 call for D was not verified on the DNA. TRBV12-2 is given as a pseudogene. The length of the CDR3 is 14 residues. In DNA, the CDR3 is TGTGCAAGTCGCTTAGCGCCTTCTAGTACAGGAGCTTTCTTT. It yields the protein CASRLAPSSTGAFF.

This chain connects TRBV19 to TRBJ1-2; D is perhaps TRBD1 (6 bases). Trimming pared 4 bases from V and 8 bases from J, leaving 17 bases between. CDR1 is LNHDA, CDR2 SQIVND, per germline (reference sequence). The CDR3 contains 14 residues. CDR3 bases: TGTGCCAGTAGTACCGGGAGGGGGGTCGCCGGCTACACCTTC. Its translation is CASSTGRGVAGYTF.

V is TRBV4-2 and J is TRBJ2-7; weak D call: TRBD1 (6 bases). This CDR3 is 13 amino acids long. Trimming took off 8 bases at V and 3 bases at J, with 14 bases between the two ends. The germline V gene encodes CDR1 LGHNA and CDR2 YNFKEQ. The chain's CDR3 is CASAGRGSYEQYF. The CDR3 DNA sequence: TGTGCCAGCGCGGGCAGGGGTAGCTACGAGCAGTACTTC.

This clone was seen just once. The J gene is TRBJ1-1, the V gene TRBV7-9, with 7 bases aligning to TRBD1. Germline lookup yields CDR1 SEHNR and CDR2 FQNEAQ (reference sequence). V was clipped by 8 bases and J by 2 bases; unmatched bases: 14. The CDR3 extends over 16 amino acids. The CDR3 DNA reads as TGTGCCAGCCTTATACTCACAGGGGCGGATAACACTGAAGCTTTCTTT. It encodes CASLILTGADNTEAFF.

This clone was seen once. The chain combines TRBV28 with TRBJ2-4; no reliable D call. The CDR3 contains 11 residues. The germline V gene has CDR1 MDHEN and CDR2 SYDVKM. The ends were cut back, 7 bases at V and 5 bases at J, with 6 bases in the middle. This CDR3 reads CASTGENIQYF. CDR3 coding DNA: TGTGCCAGCACGGGTGAAAACATTCAGTACTTC.

The chain combines TRBV9 with TRBJ1-2; no clear D gene. The CDR3 extends over 15 amino acids. The germline V gene encodes CDR1 SGDLS and CDR2 YYNGEE. V was pared by 0 bases and J by 8 bases, with 17 bases between. The CDR3 region has the DNA TGTGCCAGCAGCGTAGCTACCGGGAGCCAGTGGGGCTACACCTTC. Translating it yields CASSVATGSQWGYTF.

The rearrangement links TRBV5-8 to TRBJ2-1; a weak D match, TRBD2 (5 bases). This CDR3 has 12 amino acids. Trimming removed 5 bases at V and 7 bases at J, with 10 bases between. Germline V gives CDR1 SGHTS, CDR2 YDEGEE. The CDR3 DNA sequence: TGTGCCAGCAGATCCGGAGGAAATGAGCAGTTCTTC. Translation gives CASRSGGNEQFF.

The CDR3 loop is CASSLPRQALYGYTF. In DNA, the CDR3 is TGTGCCAGCAGTCTCCCAAGGCAGGCGCTCTATGGCTACACCTTC. V usage is TRBV6-2 or TRBV6-3 and J usage is TRBJ1-2; D ambiguous. The CDR3 spans 15 residues. Germline lookup yields CDR1 MNHEY and CDR2 SVGEGT. The ends were cut back, 5 bases at V and 4 bases at J, with 17 bases in the middle.

The rearrangement joins TRBV5-1 to TRBJ2-2; 16 positions agree with TRBD2. The CDR3 has 18 residues. Looked up from germline, CDR1 is SGHRS and CDR2 is YFSETQ. Trimming took 0 bases from V and 4 from J; bases not matched to a gene: 3. The CDR3 spells CASSLEGTSGRATGELFF. The CDR3 coding sequence is TGCGCCAGCAGCTTGGAAGGGACTAGCGGGAGGGCCACCGGGGAGCTGTTTTTT.

The chain uses TRBV19 and TRBJ2-3; weak D call: TRBD2 (5 bases). Germline V gene sequence: CDR1 LNHDA, CDR2 SQIVND (reference sequence). The CDR3 has 15 amino acids. Trimming took off 3 bases at V and 2 bases at J, with 12 bases between the two ends. The CDR3 is CASSIAGRTTDTQYF. The CDR3 DNA follows: TGTGCCAGTAGTATTGCGGGCAGGACCACAGATACGCAGTATTTT. The whole variable domain, filled in from reference TRBV19 and TRBJ2-3, reads DGGITQSPKYLFRKEGQNVTLSCEQNLNHDAMYWYRQDPGQGLRLIYYSQIVNDFQKGDIAEGYSVSREKKESFPLTVTSAQKNPTAFYLCASSIAGRTTDTQYFGPGTRLTVL.

This clone was recorded a few times. The chain recombines TRBV25-1 with TRBJ2-7; 13 nucleotides align to TRBD2. The V segment lost 6 bases and the J segment 3 bases; nucleotides outside the gene matches: 14. Germline-derived CDR1 and CDR2 are MGHDK and SYGVNS. The CDR3 runs 18 residues. The CDR3 region has the DNA TGTGCCAGCAGCCCCGGGACTAGCGGGACCAGGTTAGTCTACGAGCAGTACTTC. This encodes CASSPGTSGTRLVYEQYF.

The chain recombines TRBV4-2 with TRBJ1-2; D remains unclear. V was cut by 0 bases and J by 4 bases, with 12 bases left in between. The CDR3 is 15 amino acids. Germline-derived CDR1 and CDR2 are LGHNA and YNFKEQ. CDR3 sequence: CASSQDAQATYGYTF. CDR3 DNA: TGTGCCAGCAGCCAAGATGCGCAGGCAACCTATGGCTACACCTTC.